This T cell receptor beta chain was recorded in a study of control samples from healthy donors and cancer patients. The CDR3 has 11 amino acids. CDR1 and CDR2 from the germline V gene are KGHSH and LQKENI. V lost 9 bases and J 7 bases, leaving 13 bases between the germline ends. The assay was immunoSEQ multiplex PCR, and TCRdb's table has in-frame clones only and misses some. This repertoire shows under 65,000 clones, 90% found once; its top ten account for 1% to 1.5%. The receptor was derived from a woman between 50 and 59 years old with colorectal cancer. This chain links TRBV18 with TRBJ2-7; the D is unclear. Sequencing input: PBMCs. CDR3 loop: CASRTANEQYF. In nucleotides, the CDR3 is TGTGCCAGTCGCACCGCGAATGAGCAGTACTTC.